This TCR beta chain derives from a study of blood T cell repertoires in COVID-19 (dated by TCRdb to the early 2020s). In terms of the full investigation: Collaborator samples came from the United States, Italy and Spain and covered acute and convalescent phases of COVID-19. The prospective study material was composed of cDNA or gDNA derived from T cells, B-cell-depleted T cells, or PBMCs. The repertoires were released in a freely available public database intended as a resource for research on the immune response to SARS-CoV-2. The sample metadata nearly always contained a de-identified subject ID, COVID-19 status, age in years and sex. The samples were drawn from the first 160 participants of the ongoing ImmuneRACE study and from over a thousand subjects provided by 6 global collaborators. Subjects who had been exposed to COVID-19, were actively infected with it, or had recovered from it provided the deeply sampled blood TCRbeta repertoires that made up the dataset. Where HLA class I and class II types were available, the types were taken from metadata supplied by the sample provider, not from assay-based typing.

TCRbeta CDR3 regions were amplified from genomic DNA by means of the immunoSEQ Assay, a bias-controlled multiplex PCR. The paper's data handling went like this. Nucleated cell counts per sample were estimated from amplification of reference gene primers within the assay. To quantify the absolute abundance of each unique TCRbeta CDR3 rearrangement, sequence reads were collapsed and filtered. For each sample, productive Simpson clonality was calculated as the square root of Simpson's diversity index over productive rearrangements. The table was pulled from immuneACCESS by TCRdb, which kept in-frame rearrangements only. Such tables lose some clones; where checked, under half of the loss comes from unresolved V genes, and the rest has no known cause. V, J and clone size were drawn from that table, and D and trimming were deduced from the DNA. The sample table holds 150,000 to 160,000 clones, of which about 73% were seen once. Around 1.7% of the sample comes from the top ten.

As concerns this clone: Its antigen target is currently unknown. Per-base quality was not reported, and no clone a single base away is much larger than it.

Counted from cysteine to phenylalanine, this CDR3 has 14 amino acids. Here the CDR3 DNA is all that survives: 42 bases in frame from base 1. The germline V gene supplies CDR1 MNHEY and CDR2 SVGAGI. The germline ends are 15 bases apart after V is trimmed by 6 bases and J by 3 bases. Whole blood was collected in K2EDTA tubes by collaborating institutions according to the institutions' own protocols. For TCRbeta analysis, collaborator samples were shipped as frozen whole blood, as isolated PBMCs, or as DNA extracted from either sample type. Overall results and qualifications from the work: The amount of clinical and demographic metadata varied by source and participant and was provided uncurated.

The chain was built from TRBV6-5 and TRBJ2-7; a weak D assignment points to TRBD2 (5 bases agree). This clonotype originated in an older man with acute or convalescent COVID-19. Sequencing input: peripheral blood. The DNA sequence is given as TGTGCCAGCAGCGGTCCGGGGAGTAACTACGAGCAGTACTTC. Its translation reads: CASSGPGSNYEQYF.